A selection of T cell receptor beta chains follows, all from one sample in a study of CD8 T cells in ankylosing spondylitis. TCRdb reprocessed the 5' RACE reads via MiXCR and lists one record per CDR3 protein. The table has about 250,000 distinct CDR3 sequences, roughly a tenth seen once. Material for sequencing was blood, either unsorted or a sorted T cell fraction (not recorded which). These receptor sequences come from a male donor with ankylosing spondylitis or in good health (not recorded which). Both conserved end residues are part of each CDR3. Each record gives: V gene, clone size, J gene, D gene, CDR3 DNA, CDR3 protein. The D gene is left open where the match is weak. Clone sizes are given selectively: once, few, many, or a class where the clone is expanded.

V: TRBV29-1
size: .
J: TRBJ1-2
D: .
DNA: TGCAGCGTTTCTCCGGGTCCTTTTGTGTTGGACTATGGCTACACCTTC
CDR3: CSVSPGPFVLDYGYTF

V: TRBV4-2
size: .
J: TRBJ1-2
D: TRBD1
DNA: TGTGCCAGCAGCCAAGGAGACAGGGGGGGCTACACCTTC
CDR3: CASSQGDRGGYTF

V: TRBV5-1
size: .
J: TRBJ2-1
D: TRBD1
DNA: TGCGCCAGCAGACTAGGACAGGGGGTCTACAATGAGCAGTTCTTC
CDR3: CASRLGQGVYNEQFF

V: TRBV7-8
size: many
J: TRBJ2-2
D: .
DNA: TGTGCCAGCATCCCCAGAAGGGGCACCGGGGAGCTGTTTTTT
CDR3: CASIPRRGTGELFF

V: TRBV10-3
size: .
J: TRBJ1-1
D: TRBD1
DNA: TGTGCCATCAGTGAGGGTCGGGACAGAACAAGAGTGAACACTGAAGCTTTCTTT
CDR3: CAISEGRDRTRVNTEAFF

V: TRBV6-1
size: many
J: TRBJ2-3
D: .
DNA: TGTGCCAGCCTCCGTATTGCGGGGCGCACAGATACGCAGTATTTT
CDR3: CASLRIAGRTDTQYF

V: TRBV5-1
size: many
J: TRBJ2-1
D: .
DNA: TGCGCCAGCAGCTTGTTCTCTAGCACCAATGAGCAGTTCTTC
CDR3: CASSLFSSTNEQFF

V: TRBV12-3/TRBV12-4
size: many
J: TRBJ1-2
D: .
DNA: TGTGCCAGCAGTCCAGGTGGCGGGACATATGGCTACACCTTC
CDR3: CASSPGGGTYGYTF

V: TRBV12-3/TRBV12-4
size: many
J: TRBJ2-4
D: TRBD1
DNA: TGTGCCAGCAGTTTTTCGGGACAGGGAAACATTCAGTACTTC
CDR3: CASSFSGQGNIQYF

V: TRBV30
size: few
J: TRBJ2-3
D: .
DNA: TGTGCCTGGCGGGAGAGCACAGATACGCAGTATTTT
CDR3: CAWRESTDTQYF

V: TRBV4-2
size: .
J: TRBJ2-7
D: .
DNA: TGTGCCAGCAGCCAAGCCAGCTTCTACGAGCAGTACTTC
CDR3: CASSQASFYEQYF

V: TRBV3-1
size: many
J: TRBJ2-7
D: .
DNA: TGTGCCAGCAGTCAAGATTTAGCGGTCTCCTACGAGCAGTACTTC
CDR3: CASSQDLAVSYEQYF

V: TRBV18
size: .
J: TRBJ2-7
D: TRBD1
DNA: TGTGCCAGCTCATCCTACAGGGGCGAGCAGTACTTC
CDR3: CASSSYRGEQYF

V: TRBV4-2
size: many
J: TRBJ1-1
D: .
DNA: TGTGCCAGCCTGGGGCTAGTTAGGACTGAAGCTTTCTTT
CDR3: CASLGLVRTEAFF

V: TRBV2
size: few
J: TRBJ2-5
D: TRBD2
DNA: TGTGCCAGCAGTGATGCCCCTAGCGGGGGACAAGAGACCCAGTACTTC
CDR3: CASSDAPSGGQETQYF

V: TRBV5-1
size: many
J: TRBJ2-1
D: TRBD1
DNA: TGCGCCAGCAGACAGGGGTCCGCCAATGAGCAGTTCTTC
CDR3: CASRQGSANEQFF

V: TRBV6-1
size: many
J: TRBJ2-2
D: .
DNA: TGTGCCAGCACCGGAGGGGGATCGAGTCCCGGGGAGCTGTTTTTT
CDR3: CASTGGGSSPGELFF

V: TRBV12-3/TRBV12-4
size: many
J: TRBJ2-1
D: TRBD2
DNA: TGTGCCAGCAGTTATAGCGGGGGGAGCTCCTACAATGAGCAGTTCTTC
CDR3: CASSYSGGSSYNEQFF

V: TRBV12-3/TRBV12-4
size: many
J: TRBJ2-2
D: TRBD2
DNA: TGTGCCAGCACCCCGGGGGGAGGCTCGAACACCGGGGAGCTGTTTTTT
CDR3: CASTPGGGSNTGELFF

V: TRBV20-1
size: many
J: TRBJ1-1
D: .
DNA: TGCAGTGCTAGATCGGGAGCTGAAGCTTTCTTT
CDR3: CSARSGAEAFF

V: TRBV13
size: many
J: TRBJ2-2
D: TRBD1
DNA: TGTGCCAGCAGCTCCTCGGGACAGGGCTCAAACACCGGGGAGCTGTTTTTT
CDR3: CASSSSGQGSNTGELFF

V: TRBV11-2
size: many
J: TRBJ1-2
D: .
DNA: TGTGCCAGCAGCTTCCGCAGCCCCTTGGGGTACACCTTC
CDR3: CASSFRSPLGYTF

V: TRBV7-9
size: .
J: TRBJ2-2
D: .
DNA: TGTGCCAGCAGCTTTCCGGGCGGGACGAACACCGGGGAGCTGTTTTTT
CDR3: CASSFPGGTNTGELFF

V: TRBV7-2
size: many
J: TRBJ2-1
D: .
DNA: TGTGCCAGCAGCCCAGCGGACAATGAGCAGTTCTTC
CDR3: CASSPADNEQFF

V: TRBV5-1
size: .
J: TRBJ2-6
D: TRBD1
DNA: TGCGCCAGCAGCTACAGGCCGGACAGGGGAGGATTGGTATCTGGGGCCAACGTCCTGACTTTC
CDR3: CASSYRPDRGGLVSGANVLTF

V: TRBV25-1
size: many
J: TRBJ2-7
D: .
DNA: TGTGCCAGCAGTGCTCTCTACGAGCAGTACTTC
CDR3: CASSALYEQYF

V: TRBV29-1
size: .
J: TRBJ2-2
D: .
DNA: TGCAGCGTTGAAGGCGGGACAGCAAACACCGGGGAGCTGTTTTTT
CDR3: CSVEGGTANTGELFF

V: TRBV14
size: many
J: TRBJ2-7
D: .
DNA: TGTGCCAGCAGCCAAGAGGCCGGGGCAGGGGCCGAGCAGTACTTC
CDR3: CASSQEAGAGAEQYF

V: TRBV29-1
size: many
J: TRBJ1-2
D: .
DNA: TGCAGCGTTGACGTCACGGAGTCGGGGGCTCCCTTC
CDR3: CSVDVTESGAPF

V: TRBV30
size: .
J: TRBJ1-1
D: .
DNA: TGTGCCTGGAGTGTACGATATGGCGGGGCTGGAATGAACACTGAAGCTTTCTTT
CDR3: CAWSVRYGGAGMNTEAFF

V: TRBV12-3/TRBV12-4
size: many
J: TRBJ2-3
D: .
DNA: TGTGCCAGCAGTTTCACCCCATACGCTAGCACAGATACGCAGTATTTT
CDR3: CASSFTPYASTDTQYF

V: TRBV7-2
size: many
J: TRBJ2-2
D: .
DNA: TGTGCCAGCAGCCCGAGCCGACGGGGACGGGAGCTGTTTTTT
CDR3: CASSPSRRGRELFF

V: TRBV5-1
size: few
J: TRBJ1-1
D: TRBD1
DNA: TGCGCCAGCAGCCCGGAGGGGGCGGGGAACACTGAAGCTTTCTTT
CDR3: CASSPEGAGNTEAFF

V: TRBV29-1
size: .
J: TRBJ2-1
D: TRBD2
DNA: TGCATAGCGGGGACTAGCTCCTACAATGAGCAGTTCTTC
CDR3: CIAGTSSYNEQFF

V: TRBV12-3/TRBV12-4
size: many
J: TRBJ1-1
D: .
DNA: TGTGCCAGCGCCGGGTCAATGAACACTGAAGCTTTCTTT
CDR3: CASAGSMNTEAFF

V: TRBV4-1
size: few
J: TRBJ1-4
D: TRBD1
DNA: TGCGCCAGCAGCCGACGACAGGGCACTAATGAAAAACTGTTTTTT
CDR3: CASSRRQGTNEKLFF

V: TRBV25-1
size: many
J: TRBJ2-2
D: .
DNA: TGTGCCAGCAGTGAATATCGACAGCTGTCTTTT
CDR3: CASSEYRQLSF

V: TRBV5-1
size: many
J: TRBJ1-2
D: TRBD1
DNA: TGCGCCAGCAGCCCGTCCCGGGACAGGGATGGCTACACCTTC
CDR3: CASSPSRDRDGYTF

V: TRBV20-1
size: few
J: TRBJ2-3
D: .
DNA: TGCAGTGCTCGACTCGGGGGAGCAGATACGCAGTATTTT
CDR3: CSARLGGADTQYF

V: TRBV7-2
size: .
J: TRBJ2-7
D: TRBD1
DNA: TGTACCAGCAGCTCGTTCTCCGGGACAGCTTACGAGCAGTACTTC
CDR3: CTSSSFSGTAYEQYF

V: TRBV19
size: many
J: TRBJ2-2
D: .
DNA: TGTGCCAGTAGTGTCACTACATTATCAGGGGAGCTGTTTTTT
CDR3: CASSVTTLSGELFF

V: TRBV6-2/TRBV6-3
size: many
J: TRBJ1-1
D: .
DNA: TGTGCCAGCAGTTACCTTACAGGACGTCCCAATACAATGAACACTGAAGCTTTCTTT
CDR3: CASSYLTGRPNTMNTEAFF

V: TRBV25-1
size: few
J: TRBJ2-1
D: .
DNA: TGTGCCAGCATAGGGAAAGCGGCCTACAATGAGCAGTTCTTC
CDR3: CASIGKAAYNEQFF

V: TRBV6-1
size: few
J: TRBJ2-3
D: .
DNA: TGTGCCAGCAGTGCGCGTCCCGCTATTGGAGATACGCAGTATTTT
CDR3: CASSARPAIGDTQYF

V: TRBV5-1
size: many
J: TRBJ2-3
D: .
DNA: TGCGCCAGCAGAGTTAGCACAGATACGCAGTATTTT
CDR3: CASRVSTDTQYF